Below, one T cell receptor (beta chain) is given with its context. The antigen remains unidentified. V shed 0 bases, J shed 3 bases, and the junction held 5 bases outside the gene matches. CDR1 is MNHEY and CDR2 is SVGAGI in the germline V gene. There are 17 residues in the CDR3. The record originates from a study of T cells after yellow fever vaccination. Broader study findings: CD4 and CD8 compartments shared a small share of clonotypes.

Conversion of TCR transcripts into cDNA relied on 5'RACE template switching, which added a universal primer site and UMIs. TCRdb re-derived calls from the 5' RACE reads in MiXCR, one entry per CDR3 protein. Of approximately 350,000 distinct CDR3 sequences in the sample, approximately 10% were seen once. This TCR was recovered from a man between 18 and 35 years old who received the YFV17D yellow fever vaccine. The sample here was PBMCs, taken on the day of the first yellow fever vaccination. The chain combines TRBV6-5 with TRBJ2-3; 11 bases align to TRBD2. CDR3 bases: TGTGCCAGCAGTTACTCGAATAGCGGGGGGGCGACAGATACGCAGTATTTT. Protein sequence: CASSYSNSGGATDTQYF.